This record looks at one T cell receptor (beta chain) sequence and its context. Different DNA sequences within this sample yield the same CDR3. Germline trimming cut 4 bases from V and 4 bases from J; bases unmatched to any gene: 2. CDR1 is SGHVS, CDR2 FQNEAQ, per germline. This CDR3 is 13 amino acids long. The data were taken from a study of blood T cell repertoires in COVID-19. Authors' methods: Reference gene primer amplification in the assay estimated nucleated cell counts. Profiling relied on immunoSEQ multiplex PCR, and the TCRdb table lists in-frame clones only, not all of them. From that table come the V and J calls and clone size; the DNA was used to work out D and trimming. Of about 230,000 clones in the sample, 88% were seen once.

The sequencing input was PBMCs or T cells enriched from blood (not recorded which). The chain carries TRBV7-8 and TRBJ1-2; TRBD1 aligns across 8 bases. The receptor was derived from a woman aged 40 to 50 with acute COVID-19. The CDR3 DNA follows: TGTGCCAGCAGCTCAGGGGGCAGCTATGGCTACACCTTC. Its protein product is CASSSGGSYGYTF.